The 5 T cell receptor beta chains below come from one sample, sequenced in a study of cytomegalovirus exposure and HLA in healthy donors. Sequenced by immunoSEQ multiplex PCR; TCRdb stores in-frame clones only, minus some. The profile covers some 210,000 clones, with less than 85% appearing a single time and roughly 6% taken by the ten largest. Input material: PBMCs. The source of these receptors is a woman aged 18-29 years in good health and CMV-seronegative.

This clone occurred once. This chain links TRBV27 with TRBJ2-5; the D is unclear. This CDR3 has 13 amino acids. Trimming stripped 3 bases from V and 2 bases from J, with 7 bases between. Germline CDR1 MNHEY, CDR2 SMNVEV (reference sequence). The CDR3, as DNA: TGTGCCAGCAGTTTGTCCGGGCAAGAGACCCAGTACTTC. This sequence encodes CASSLSGQETQYF.

The gene calls are TRBV5-6 and TRBJ2-2, with D possibly being TRBD1 (5 bases). Germline CDR1 SGHDT, CDR2 YYEEEE. This CDR3 has 15 amino acids. V was pared by 5 bases and J by 7 bases, with 18 bases between. The CDR3 spells CASRVTRDLNGELFF. DNA for the CDR3: TGTGCCAGCAGGGTCACCAGGGATCTTAACGGGGAGCTGTTTTTT.

The chain joins TRBV5-1 to TRBJ1-1; the D gene is possibly TRBD1 (6 bases). Trimming left V 4 bases short and J 5 bases short, with 15 bases between. The CDR3 runs to 14 residues. Germline CDR1 is SGHRS and CDR2 is YFSETQ. In DNA form, the CDR3 reads TGCGCCAGCAGCCCAAGACAGGTTAAAACTGAAGCTTTCTTT. Protein: CASSPRQVKTEAFF.

The V gene is TRBV11-2, the J gene TRBJ1-2; 7 positions agree with TRBD1. V shed 3 bases and J 4 bases; nucleotides not matched to a gene: 8. The CDR3 runs 15 residues. Germline assignment: CDR1 SGHAT and CDR2 FQNNGV. The CDR3 loop is CASSFMGQNFYGYTF. The CDR3 region has the DNA TGTGCCAGCAGCTTTATGGGACAGAATTTCTATGGCTACACCTTC.

The gene calls are TRBV11-2 and TRBJ1-2; D gene ambiguous. The CDR3 consists of 14 residues. Germline-derived CDR1 and CDR2 are SGHAT and FQNNGV. Trimming shortened V by 1 base and J by 4 bases, and 10 bases separated the two germline ends. The chain's CDR3 is CASSLGWASYGYTF. In DNA, the CDR3 is TGTGCCAGCAGCTTAGGTTGGGCATCCTATGGCTACACCTTC.